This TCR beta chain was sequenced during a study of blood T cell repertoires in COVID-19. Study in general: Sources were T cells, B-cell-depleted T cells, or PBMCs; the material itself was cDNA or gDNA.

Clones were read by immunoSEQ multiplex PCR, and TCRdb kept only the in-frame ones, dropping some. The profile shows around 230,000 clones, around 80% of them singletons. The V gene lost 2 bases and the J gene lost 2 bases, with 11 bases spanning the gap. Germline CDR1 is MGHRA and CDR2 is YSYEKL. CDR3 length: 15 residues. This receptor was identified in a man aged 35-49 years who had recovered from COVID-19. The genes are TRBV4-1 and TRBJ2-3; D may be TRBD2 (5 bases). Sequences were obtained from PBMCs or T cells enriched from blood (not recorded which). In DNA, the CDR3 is TGCGCCAGCAGCCAACGCGGGTATCCCACAGATACGCAGTATTTT. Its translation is CASSQRGYPTDTQYF.